This paragraph covers one TCR beta chain sequence. TCRdb independently ran MiXCR on the PCR reads; one entry per CDR3 protein. The sample holds roughly 630,000 distinct CDR3 sequences; about 25% are singletons and the top ten take roughly 0.83%. This sample is part of a study of molecular identifiers for immune sequencing clone quantification. Trimming took off 4 bases at V and 0 bases at J, with 13 bases between the two ends. Per the germline V gene, CDR1 is LGHNA and CDR2 is YSLEER. The CDR3 runs to 16 residues. The chain combines TRBV4-3 with TRBJ2-1; D possibly corresponds to TRBD1 (5 bases). Sequenced material: naive CD8+ T cells from blood, with Jurkat cell RNA spiked in. This sample's subset: FACS-sorted CD8+CD4-CCR7+CD45RA+ naive T cells. This TCR derives from a human donor in good health. Some libraries in this study had Jurkat cell RNA spiked in. CDR3 residues: CASSPEGAHSYNEQFF. CDR3 bases: TGCGCCAGCAGCCCGGAAGGGGCTCACTCCTACAATGAGCAGTTCTTC.